This entry describes one T cell receptor beta chain. This CDR3 has 11 amino acids. J gave up 8 bases and V 9 bases, and 2 bases lay outside the gene matches. Germline lookup yields CDR1 KGHDR and CDR2 SFDVKD. In the source study's methods: Amplification from reference gene primers served as the basis for estimated nucleated cell counts. Data came from immunoSEQ multiplex PCR; TCRdb stores just in-frame clones and leaves some out. V, J and clone size derive from that table, while D and trimming were established from the DNA sequence. The profile covers over 150,000 clones, with 90% appearing a single time and 0.45% to 0.65% taken by the ten largest. This specimen belongs to a study of blood T cell repertoires in COVID-19. Turning to the study itself: Sites across the United States, Italy and Spain contributed samples from acute and convalescent COVID-19. T cells, B-cell-depleted T cells, or PBMCs provided the cDNA or gDNA that served as material.

The chain has TRBV24-1 and TRBJ1-2; 10 bases match TRBD1. This sequence was found in a man aged 50-59 years with acute or convalescent COVID-19. Sequences were obtained from peripheral blood. The CDR3 protein is CATGTGVGYTF. Written as DNA, the CDR3 is TGTGCCACCGGGACAGGGGTCGGCTACACCTTC.